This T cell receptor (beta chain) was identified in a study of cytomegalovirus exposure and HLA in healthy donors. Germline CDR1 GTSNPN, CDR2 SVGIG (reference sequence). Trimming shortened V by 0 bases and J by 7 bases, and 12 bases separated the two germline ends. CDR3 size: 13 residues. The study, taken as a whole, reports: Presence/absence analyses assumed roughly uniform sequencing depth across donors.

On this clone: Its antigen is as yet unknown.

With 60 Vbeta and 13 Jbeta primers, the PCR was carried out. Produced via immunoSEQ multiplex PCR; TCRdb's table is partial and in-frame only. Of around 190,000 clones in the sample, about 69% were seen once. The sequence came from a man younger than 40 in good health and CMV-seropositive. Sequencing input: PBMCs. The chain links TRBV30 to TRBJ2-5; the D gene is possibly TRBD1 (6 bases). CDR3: CAWSVTEGGTQYF. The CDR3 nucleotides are TGTGCCTGGAGTGTGACCGAAGGGGGGACCCAGTACTTC.